This T cell receptor beta chain was obtained from a study of blood T cell repertoires in COVID-19. Study overall: Acute-phase and convalescent COVID-19 samples originated in the United States, Italy and Spain. From T cells, B-cell-depleted T cells, or PBMCs came the material, which was cDNA or gDNA.

The V segment lost 4 bases and the J segment 6 bases; nucleotides outside the gene matches: 3. Germline assignment: CDR1 SGHRS and CDR2 YFSETQ. The CDR3 sequence is 13 residues long. Original data processing: Reference gene primer amplification gave nucleated cell count estimates. Sequencing used immunoSEQ multiplex PCR; TCRdb keeps in-frame clones, though not all of them. V, J and clone size are taken as reported in that table, and D and trimming were inferred from the DNA itself. The table shows roughly 60,000 clones, with roughly 80% occurring only once. V and J are TRBV5-1 and TRBJ1-1; 10 bases agree with TRBD1. The sequencing sample was made of peripheral blood. The sequence was obtained from a human donor in a cohort sampled during active COVID-19. In nucleotides, the CDR3 is TGCGCCAGCAGCCCAGGGACAGGGGCTGAAGCTTTCTTT. Translation: CASSPGTGAEAFF. Combining the CDR3 with reference TRBV5-1 and TRBJ1-1 gives the whole variable domain KAGVTQTPRYLIKTRGQQVTLSCSPISGHRSVSWYQQTPGQGLQFLFEYFSETQRNKGNFPGRFSGRQFSNSRSEMNVSTLELGDSALYLCASSPGTGAEAFFGQGTRLTVV.